The T cell receptor beta chain described here comes from a study of T cells after yellow fever vaccination. Conversion of TCR transcripts into cDNA relied on 5'RACE template switching, which added a universal primer site and UMIs. TCRdb reanalysed the 5' RACE reads using MiXCR and keeps one entry per CDR3 protein. The data contain 45,000 to 75,000 distinct CDR3 sequences, around 6.1% of them singletons. Study conclusions and caveats: It was a weaker secondary response, yet one that peaked faster, at day 5 versus 15. Researchers cautioned that FACS-sorted repertoires could harbor abundant clonotypes contaminating from the bulk population.

CDR1 and CDR2 (germline): MGHRA, YSYEKL. V lost 4 bases, J lost 2 bases, and 14 bases lay in between. The CDR3 covers 15 residues. The J gene is TRBJ1-2, the V gene TRBV4-1; no definite D call. The sample here was PBMCs, either bulk or a sorted T-cell subset (CD4+, CD8+, memory, or dextramer-sorted; not recorded which), taken on the day of the yellow fever booster vaccination. This TCR came from a man between 18 and 29 years old who received the YFV17D yellow fever vaccine. As DNA, the CDR3 is TGCGCCAGCAGCCCGACCTTATGGGAGAACTATGGCTACACCTTC. The encoded protein is CASSPTLWENYGYTF.